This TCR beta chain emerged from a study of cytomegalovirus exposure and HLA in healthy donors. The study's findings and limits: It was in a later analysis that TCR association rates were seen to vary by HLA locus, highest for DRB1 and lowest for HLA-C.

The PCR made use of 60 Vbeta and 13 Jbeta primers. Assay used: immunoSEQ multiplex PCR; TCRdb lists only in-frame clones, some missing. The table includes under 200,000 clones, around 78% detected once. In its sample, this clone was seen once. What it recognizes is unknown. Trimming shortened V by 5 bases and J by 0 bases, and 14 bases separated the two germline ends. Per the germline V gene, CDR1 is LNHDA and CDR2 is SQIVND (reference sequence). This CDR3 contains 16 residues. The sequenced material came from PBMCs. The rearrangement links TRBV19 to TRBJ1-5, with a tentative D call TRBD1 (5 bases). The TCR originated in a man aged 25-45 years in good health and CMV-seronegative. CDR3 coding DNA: TGTGCCAGTAGTCCCCGGAGGGGCTTTAGCAATCAGCCCCAGCATTTT. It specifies CASSPRRGFSNQPQHF.